Listed below are T cell receptor beta chains from one sample, sequenced in a study of control samples from healthy donors and cancer patients. The repertoire was sequenced with immunoSEQ multiplex PCR; TCRdb's copy has only in-frame clones and lacks some. The sample lists tens of thousands of clones, 85% to 95% occurring once. Sequencing was carried out using blood. These receptors were taken from a woman aged 25 to 39 in good health. Each CDR3 is given with its conserved first and last residue. The order of the fields is clone size, D gene, V gene, J gene, CDR3 protein, CDR3 DNA. D genes are given only for firm matches. The size entry is marked missing in some rows and otherwise reads once, few, many or a size class.

-	TRBD1	TRBV28	TRBJ2-1	CASTNPGGAYNEQFF	TGTGCCAGCACCAACCCAGGGGGCGCCTACAATGAGCAGTTCTTC
once	-	TRBV11-2	TRBJ1-1	CASSLVQATMNTEAFF	TGTGCCAGCAGCTTAGTCCAGGCAACCATGAACACTGAAGCTTTCTTT
-	-	TRBV29-1	TRBJ2-2	CSVERVRTFKNRTGRHANTGELFF	TGCAGCGTTGAGCGAGTAAGGACCTTCAAGAACCGGACCGGGAGACACGCGAACACCGGGGAGCTGTTTTTT
-	-	TRBV24-1	TRBJ1-5	CATSDPTTTVGNQPQHF	TGTGCCACCAGTGACCCCACAACAACCGTCGGCAATCAGCCCCAGCATTTT
once	-	TRBV9	TRBJ1-1	CASSVLHQNTEAFF	TGTGCCAGCAGCGTACTACACCAGAACACTGAAGCTTTCTTT
once	-	TRBV3-1/TRBV3-2	TRBJ1-4	CASSSRDIPNEKLFF	TGTGCCAGCAGCAGCCGGGACATTCCTAATGAAAAACTGTTTTTT
-	TRBD1	TRBV5-4	TRBJ1-1	CATGRTGGPNTEAFF	TGTGCCACTGGTAGGACAGGGGGCCCGAACACTGAAGCTTTCTTT
-	TRBD1	TRBV7-8	TRBJ2-7	CASSLRFGTGSYEQYF	TGTGCCAGCAGCTTAAGATTCGGGACAGGCTCCTACGAGCAGTACTTC
-	-	TRBV4-2	TRBJ1-3	CASSQDVISTIYF	TGTGCCAGCAGCCAAGATGTGATATCCACCATATATTTT
-	-	TRBV11-3	TRBJ1-6	CASSLGQHNSPLHF	TGTGCCAGCAGCCTAGGACAGCATAATTCACCCCTCCACTTT
-	-	TRBV7-9	TRBJ2-7	CASSFRSYEQYF	TGTGCCAGCAGCTTCCGCTCGTACGAGCAGTACTTC
-	-	TRBV7-2	TRBJ1-5	CASSLGHGGRFGQPQHF	TGTGCCAGCAGCTTAGGTCATGGAGGGCGATTCGGCCAGCCCCAGCATTTT
-	-	TRBV7-6	TRBJ2-5	CASSSAGHVVETQYF	TGTGCCAGCAGCTCAGCGGGACACGTCGTTGAGACCCAGTACTTC
-	-	TRBV3-1/TRBV3-2	TRBJ1-3	CATRAGPVSGNTIYF	TGTGCCACCCGAGCAGGGCCCGTCTCTGGAAACACCATATATTTT
-	TRBD2	TRBV24-1	TRBJ2-1	CAVGTSGRAASYNEQFF	TGTGCCGTCGGGACTAGCGGGAGGGCCGCCTCCTACAATGAGCAGTTCTTC
-	TRBD1	TRBV5-1	TRBJ2-7	CASSSNTGTGWSEQYF	TGCGCCAGCAGCTCAAACACCGGGACAGGGTGGAGCGAGCAGTACTTC
-	-	TRBV6-5	TRBJ1-1	CASSWGRSLNTEAFF	TGTGCCAGCAGTTGGGGCAGGTCACTGAACACTGAAGCTTTCTTT
-	-	TRBV19	TRBJ1-5	CASSPQGGQPQHF	TGTGCCAGTAGTCCACAGGGAGGTCAGCCCCAGCATTTT
-	-	TRBV5-1	TRBJ1-1	CASSTDSEAFF	TGCGCCAGCAGCACCGACAGTGAAGCTTTCTTT
-	-	TRBV5-1	TRBJ1-4	CASSLSAPTNEKLFF	TGCGCCAGCAGCCTTTCGGCTCCAACTAATGAAAAACTGTTTTTT
-	-	TRBV11-2	TRBJ2-2	CASSSQGRGTGELFF	TGTGCCAGCAGCAGTCAGGGAAGGGGCACCGGGGAGCTGTTTTTT
-	-	TRBV3-1/TRBV3-2	TRBJ1-1	CASSQGYGMNTEAFF	TGTGCCAGCAGCCAAGGGTACGGCATGAACACTGAAGCTTTCTTT
once	TRBD1	TRBV10-3	TRBJ2-7	CAIRGDSYEQYF	TGTGCCATCAGGGGGGACAGCTACGAGCAGTACTTC
-	-	TRBV11-1	TRBJ2-5	CASSSGLAQETQYF	TGTGCCAGCAGCTCCGGCCTCGCCCAAGAGACCCAGTACTTC
-	-	TRBV29-1	TRBJ1-1	CSVESRAGSEAFF	TGCAGCGTTGAGTCTCGGGCAGGGTCGGAGGCTTTCTTT
-	-	TRBV5-1	TRBJ2-2	CASSLDLPGELFF	TGCGCCAGCAGCTTAGACCTCCCCGGGGAGCTGTTTTTT
-	-	TRBV25-1	TRBJ1-3	CASSTGSVHFWGNTIYF	TGTGCCAGCAGTACCGGATCGGTACATTTCTGGGGAAACACCATATATTTT
once	-	TRBV5-5	TRBJ1-3	CASSLSDSRSLSGNTIYF	TGTGCCAGCAGCTTGTCCGACAGCAGGTCTCTCTCTGGAAACACCATATATTTT
-	-	TRBV15	TRBJ1-6	CATSRDLPLDSPLHF	TGTGCCACCAGCAGAGATCTGCCTCTAGATTCACCCCTCCACTTT
-	TRBD1	TRBV28	TRBJ1-2	CASSLGQQLNYGYTF	TGTGCCAGCAGTTTGGGACAGCAACTAAACTATGGCTACACCTTC
-	-	TRBV30	TRBJ2-1	CAWSVRGTVSSYNEQFF	TGTGCCTGGAGTGTACGCGGGACAGTTAGCTCCTACAATGAGCAGTTCTTC
-	TRBD2	TRBV13	TRBJ2-1	CASGRAINEQFF	TGTGCCAGCGGGAGGGCCATAAATGAGCAGTTCTTC
-	-	TRBV4-2	TRBJ1-4	CASSQDARVQATNEKLFF	TGTGCCAGCAGCCAAGATGCCAGGGTTCAAGCAACTAATGAAAAACTGTTTTTT
-	-	TRBV4-2	TRBJ2-5	CASSPGTAEETQYF	TGTGCCAGCAGCCCTGGGACGGCGGAAGAGACCCAGTACTTC
-	-	TRBV7-2	TRBJ1-4	CASSLGGSLEKLFF	TGTGCCAGCAGCTTAGGGGGCAGTCTTGAAAAACTGTTTTTT
-	-	TRBV2	TRBJ1-5	CASSFTGTVNQPQHF	TGTGCCAGCAGTTTTACCGGGACGGTTAATCAGCCCCAGCATTTT